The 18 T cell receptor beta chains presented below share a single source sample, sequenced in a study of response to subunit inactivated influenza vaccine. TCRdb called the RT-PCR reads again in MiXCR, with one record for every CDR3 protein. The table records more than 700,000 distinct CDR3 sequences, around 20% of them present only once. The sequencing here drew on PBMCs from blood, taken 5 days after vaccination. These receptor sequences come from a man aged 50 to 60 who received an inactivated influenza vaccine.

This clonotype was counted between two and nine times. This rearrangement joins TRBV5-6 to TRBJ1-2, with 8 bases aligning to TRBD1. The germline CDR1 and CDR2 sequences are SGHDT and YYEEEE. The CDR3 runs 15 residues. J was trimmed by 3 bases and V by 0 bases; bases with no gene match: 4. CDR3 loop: CASSLGQGIDYGYTF. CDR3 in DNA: TGTGCCAGCAGCTTGGGACAGGGGATTGACTATGGCTACACCTTC.

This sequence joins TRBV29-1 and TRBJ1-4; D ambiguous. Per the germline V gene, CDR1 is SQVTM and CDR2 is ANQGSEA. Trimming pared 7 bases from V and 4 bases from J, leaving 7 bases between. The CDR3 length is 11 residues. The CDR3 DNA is TGCAGCGCGGGGTTTAATGAAAAACTGTTTTTT. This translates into CSAGFNEKLFF.

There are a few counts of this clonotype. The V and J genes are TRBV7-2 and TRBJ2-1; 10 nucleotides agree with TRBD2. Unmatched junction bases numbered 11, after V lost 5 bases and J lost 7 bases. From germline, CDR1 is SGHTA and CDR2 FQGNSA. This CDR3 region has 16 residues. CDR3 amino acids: CASSRLKRGGQNEQFF. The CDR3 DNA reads TGTGCCAGCAGCCGATTAAAGCGGGGGGGCCAGAATGAGCAGTTCTTC. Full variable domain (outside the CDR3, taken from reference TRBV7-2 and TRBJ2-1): GAGVSQSPSNKVTEKGKDVELRCDPISGHTALYWYRQSLGQGLEFLIYFQGNSAPDKSGLPSDRFSAERTGGSVSTLTIQRTQQEDSAVYLCASSRLKRGGQNEQFFGPGTRLTVL.

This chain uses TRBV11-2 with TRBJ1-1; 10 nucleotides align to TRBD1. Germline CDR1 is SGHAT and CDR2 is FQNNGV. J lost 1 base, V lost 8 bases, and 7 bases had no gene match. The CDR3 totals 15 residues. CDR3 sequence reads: CASGQGVLRNTEAFF. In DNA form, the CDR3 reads TGTGCCAGCGGACAGGGGGTCTTGAGGAACACTGAAGCTTTCTTT.

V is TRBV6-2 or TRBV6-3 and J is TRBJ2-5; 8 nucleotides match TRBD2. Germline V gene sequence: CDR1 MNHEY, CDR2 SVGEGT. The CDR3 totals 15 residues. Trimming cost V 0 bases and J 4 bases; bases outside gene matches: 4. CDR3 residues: CASSYSVLAGETQYF. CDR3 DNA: TGTGCCAGCAGTTACTCGGTCCTAGCGGGAGAGACCCAGTACTTC.

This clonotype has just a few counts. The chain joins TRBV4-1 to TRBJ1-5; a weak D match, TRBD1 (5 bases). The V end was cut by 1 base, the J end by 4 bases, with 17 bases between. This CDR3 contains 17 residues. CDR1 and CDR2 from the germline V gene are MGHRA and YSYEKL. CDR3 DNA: TGCGCCAGCAGCCAAGGAGGGGCAGGGTCTTGGAATCAGCCCCAGCATTTT. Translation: CASSQGGAGSWNQPQHF.

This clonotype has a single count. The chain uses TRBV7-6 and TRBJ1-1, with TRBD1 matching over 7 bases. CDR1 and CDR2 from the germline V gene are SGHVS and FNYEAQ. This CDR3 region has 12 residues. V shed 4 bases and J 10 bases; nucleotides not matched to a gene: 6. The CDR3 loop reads CASSYRQGPAFF. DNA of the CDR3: TGTGCCAGCAGCTACCGACAGGGTCCAGCTTTCTTT.

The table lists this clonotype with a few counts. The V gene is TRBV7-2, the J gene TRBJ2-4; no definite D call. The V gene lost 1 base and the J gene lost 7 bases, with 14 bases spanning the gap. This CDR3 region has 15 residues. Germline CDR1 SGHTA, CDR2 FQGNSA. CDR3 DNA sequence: TGTGCCAGCAGCTTAGTTGGTGCTGCCGCTAACATTCAGTACTTC. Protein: CASSLVGAAANIQYF. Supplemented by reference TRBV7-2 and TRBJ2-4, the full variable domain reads GAGVSQSPSNKVTEKGKDVELRCDPISGHTALYWYRQSLGQGLEFLIYFQGNSAPDKSGLPSDRFSAERTGGSVSTLTIQRTQQEDSAVYLCASSLVGAAANIQYFGAGTRLSVL.

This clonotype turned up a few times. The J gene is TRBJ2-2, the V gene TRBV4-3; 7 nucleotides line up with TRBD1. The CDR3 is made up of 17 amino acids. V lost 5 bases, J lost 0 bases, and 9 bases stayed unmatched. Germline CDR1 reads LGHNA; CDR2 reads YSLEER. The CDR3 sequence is CASSSSSGTANTGELFF. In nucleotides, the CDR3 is TGCGCCAGCAGCTCCTCTTCCGGGACAGCGAACACCGGGGAGCTGTTTTTT.

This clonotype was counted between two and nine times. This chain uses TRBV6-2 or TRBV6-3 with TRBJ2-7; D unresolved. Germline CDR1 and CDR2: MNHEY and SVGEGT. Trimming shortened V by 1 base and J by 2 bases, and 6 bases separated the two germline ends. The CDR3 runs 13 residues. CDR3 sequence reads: CASSYFSTYEQYF. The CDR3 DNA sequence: TGTGCCAGCAGTTACTTTAGCACCTACGAGCAGTACTTC.

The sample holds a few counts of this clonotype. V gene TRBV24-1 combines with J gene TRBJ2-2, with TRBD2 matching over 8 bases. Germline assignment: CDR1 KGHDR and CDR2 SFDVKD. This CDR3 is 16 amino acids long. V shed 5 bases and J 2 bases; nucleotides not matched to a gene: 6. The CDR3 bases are TGTGCCACCAGTGCTCTCGGACTAGCCAACACCGGGGAGCTGTTTTTT. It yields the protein CATSALGLANTGELFF.

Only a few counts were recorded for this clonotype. CDR3 nucleotides: TGTGCCAGCAGCCAAGAAATGACTTTCTACAATGAGCAGTTCTTC. Its translation: CASSQEMTFYNEQFF. This chain joins TRBV4-2 and TRBJ2-1; D is unresolved. V lost 0 bases and J lost 3, with 9 bases in between. The V gene's germline CDR1 is LGHNA and CDR2 YNFKEQ. The CDR3 loop spans 15 amino acids.

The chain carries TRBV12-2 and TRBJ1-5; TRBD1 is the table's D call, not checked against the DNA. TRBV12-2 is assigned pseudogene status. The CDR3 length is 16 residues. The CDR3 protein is CASRSGTGGVGQPQHF. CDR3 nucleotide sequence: TGTGCAAGTCGCTCAGGGACAGGGGGCGTCGGGCAGCCCCAGCATTTT.

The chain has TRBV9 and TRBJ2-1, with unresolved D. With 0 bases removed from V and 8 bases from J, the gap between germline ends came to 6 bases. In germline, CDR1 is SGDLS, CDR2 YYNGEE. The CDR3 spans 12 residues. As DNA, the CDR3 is TGTGCCAGCAGCGTAGCCGTCCATGAGCAGTTCTTC. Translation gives CASSVAVHEQFF.

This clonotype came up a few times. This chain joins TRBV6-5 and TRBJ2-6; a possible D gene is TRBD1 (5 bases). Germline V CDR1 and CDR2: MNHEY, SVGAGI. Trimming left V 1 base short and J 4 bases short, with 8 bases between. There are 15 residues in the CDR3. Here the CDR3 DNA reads TGTGCCAGCAGTTACTGGAGACAGGGGGCCAACGTCCTGACTTTC. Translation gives CASSYWRQGANVLTF.

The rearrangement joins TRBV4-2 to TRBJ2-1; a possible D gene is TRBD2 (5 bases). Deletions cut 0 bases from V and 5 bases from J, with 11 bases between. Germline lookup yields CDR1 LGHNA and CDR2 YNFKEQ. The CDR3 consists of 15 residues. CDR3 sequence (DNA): TGTGCCAGCAGCCAAGAGCGGGCCCGACACAATGAGCAGTTCTTC. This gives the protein CASSQERARHNEQFF.

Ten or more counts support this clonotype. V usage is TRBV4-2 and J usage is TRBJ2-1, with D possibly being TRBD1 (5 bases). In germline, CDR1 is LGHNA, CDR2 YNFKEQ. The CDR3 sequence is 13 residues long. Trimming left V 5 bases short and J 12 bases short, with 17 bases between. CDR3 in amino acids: CASSEQLTQGQFF. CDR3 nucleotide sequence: TGTGCCAGCAGCGAACAGTTAACGCAGGGGCAGTTCTTC.

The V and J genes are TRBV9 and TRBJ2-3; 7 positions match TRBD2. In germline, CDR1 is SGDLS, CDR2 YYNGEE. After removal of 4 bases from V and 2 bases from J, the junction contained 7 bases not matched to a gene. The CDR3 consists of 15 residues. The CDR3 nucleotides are TGTGCCAGCAGCCCTCGGGACTATCACACAGATACGCAGTATTTT. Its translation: CASSPRDYHTDTQYF. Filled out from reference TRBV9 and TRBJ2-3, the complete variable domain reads DSGVTQTPKHLITATGQRVTLRCSPRSGDLSVYWYQQSLDQGLQFLIQYYNGEERAKGNILERFSAQQFPDLHSELNLSSLELGDSALYFCASSPRDYHTDTQYFGPGTRLTVL.